A single sample is the source of the 16 T cell receptor beta chains below, sequenced in a study of identical twins. TCRdb redid the calling of the 5' RACE reads with MiXCR, one entry per CDR3 protein. The sample carries 1.5 million or so distinct CDR3 sequences, 25% to 35% recorded once. The specimen sequenced was cord blood. Receptor source: a newborn girl in good health.

This chain connects TRBV29-1 to TRBJ2-7; D call uncertain. CDR1 is SQVTM and CDR2 is ANQGSEA in the germline V gene. V gave up 4 bases and J gave up 0 bases, with 10 bases separating them. CDR3 size: 13 residues. The CDR3 DNA is TGCAGCGTTGTCCCGGGTAGCTCCTACGAGCAGTACTTC. This sequence encodes CSVVPGSSYEQYF.

The chain carries TRBV28 and TRBJ2-7; 9 bases agree with TRBD1. Germline values: CDR1 MDHEN, CDR2 SYDVKM. CDR3 length: 17 amino acids. Trimming at V came to 6 bases and at J to 2 bases, leaving 14 bases not matched to a gene. In nucleotides, the CDR3 is TGTGCCAGCAGCCCCCCCGGACAGGGGTCGATTCCCTACGAGCAGTACTTC. The encoded protein is CASSPPGQGSIPYEQYF.

The CDR3, as DNA: TGCGCCAGCAGCTTGGGGGTAGCGGAGTCCTACGAGCAGTACTTC. It is translated as CASSLGVAESYEQYF. The chain employs TRBV5-1 and TRBJ2-7; D possibly corresponds to TRBD2 (6 bases). Deletions cut 0 bases from V and 1 base from J, with 11 bases between. The CDR3 consists of 15 residues. Germline CDR1 reads SGHRS; CDR2 reads YFSETQ.

This chain connects TRBV5-1 to TRBJ1-4; D may be TRBD1 (6 bases). V was shortened by 4 bases and J by 7 bases, with 20 bases between the two germline ends. The CDR3 is made up of 16 amino acids. Germline V gene sequence: CDR1 SGHRS, CDR2 YFSETQ. The CDR3 protein is CASSPHYREAGEKLFF. CDR3 DNA: TGCGCCAGCAGCCCACATTACAGGGAGGCTGGTGAAAAACTGTTTTTT. The full variable domain, with the rest looked up from reference TRBV5-1 and TRBJ1-4, is KAGVTQTPRYLIKTRGQQVTLSCSPISGHRSVSWYQQTPGQGLQFLFEYFSETQRNKGNFPGRFSGRQFSNSRSEMNVSTLELGDSALYLCASSPHYREAGEKLFFGSGTQLSVL.

This clonotype has more than one count but fewer than ten. The chain links TRBV3-1 to TRBJ2-7; D is uncertain. The CDR3 length is 13 residues. V was shortened by 3 bases and J by 0 bases, with 6 bases between the two germline ends. Germline CDR1 and CDR2: LGHDT and YNNKEL (reference sequence). CDR3 region: CASSQSASYEQYF. The CDR3 DNA reads TGTGCCAGCAGCCAGTCGGCCTCCTACGAGCAGTACTTC.

This clonotype was recorded a few times. V is TRBV28 and J is TRBJ1-2; TRBD1 agrees at 9 bases. Germline CDR1 is MDHEN and CDR2 is SYDVKM. This CDR3 region has 14 residues. The junction had 9 bases not matched to a gene; V was cut back by 5 bases and J by 8 bases. CDR3 DNA sequence: TGTGCCAGCAGTCTTCGGGACAGGGTAGGCGGCTACACCTTC. Amino acid sequence: CASSLRDRVGGYTF.

The table lists this clonotype with a few counts. V usage is TRBV3-1 and J usage is TRBJ2-5; D possibly matches TRBD1 or TRBD2 (5 bases each). TRBJ2-7 explains the end of the DNA better; the J call may be wrong. This CDR3 has 14 amino acids. The germline gives CDR1 LGHDT, CDR2 YNNKEL (reference sequence). The DNA for the CDR3 is TGTGCCAGCAGCCAGGTTCTAATGAGGGGCGAGCAGTACTTC. It codes for CASSQVLMRGEQYF.

The chain couples TRBV15 to TRBJ2-7; D gene uncertain. The CDR3 contains 13 residues. The V gene lost 5 bases and the J gene lost 4 bases, with 12 bases spanning the gap. Germline CDR1 reads LNHNV; CDR2 reads YYDKDF (reference sequence). CDR3 in amino acids: CATSADLYYEQYF. CDR3 coding DNA: TGTGCCACCAGCGCGGACCTCTATTACGAGCAGTACTTC.

Only a few counts were recorded for this clonotype. The chain employs TRBV29-1 and TRBJ2-2; possibly TRBD1 for D (6 bases). Germline values: CDR1 SQVTM, CDR2 ANQGSEA. Trimming pared 7 bases from V and 1 base from J, leaving 13 bases between. This CDR3 is 14 amino acids long. CDR3 nucleotides: TGCAGCGCCTACCGGGACAAGAACACCGGGGAGCTGTTTTTT. This translates into CSAYRDKNTGELFF.

This clonotype was picked up many times. One end of the junction does not line up with germline, which may come from a read error. J is TRBJ2-3 and V is TRBV5-1; D is possibly TRBD2 (7 bases). Germline CDR1 SGHRS, CDR2 YFSETQ. This CDR3 region has 13 residues. The CDR3 sequence is CASSLKGGDTQYF. In DNA form, the CDR3 reads TGTGCCAGCAGCTTAAAGGGGGGGGATACGCAGTATTTT.

This rearrangement joins TRBV12-3 or TRBV12-4 to TRBJ2-5, with a tentative D call TRBD2 (6 bases). The CDR3 extends over 16 amino acids. Trimming took off 5 bases at V and 5 bases at J, with 21 bases between the two ends. The CDR3 DNA follows: TGTGCCAGCAGTCCCCGGGGGTATTTGAGAGAGGAGACCCAGTACTTC. Translation gives CASSPRGYLREETQYF.

This clonotype was counted only a few times. V usage is TRBV11-1 and J usage is TRBJ2-3; D perhaps matches TRBD2 (6 bases). The CDR3 is 13 amino acids. Germline loops: CDR1 SGHAT, CDR2 FQDESV (reference sequence). Trimming cost V 5 bases and J 3 bases, with 9 bases left between them. CDR3 DNA sequence: TGTGCCAGCAGCATACTAGCAACAGATACGCAGTATTTT. Its protein product is CASSILATDTQYF.

V and J are TRBV19 and TRBJ2-2, with D perhaps TRBD1 (5 bases). CDR3 length: 13 residues. Trimming pared 5 bases from V and 7 bases from J, leaving 11 bases between. Per germline, CDR1 LNHDA and CDR2 SQIVND (reference sequence). CDR3 sequence reads: CASSPRVGGELFF. CDR3 DNA sequence: TGTGCCAGTAGTCCCAGGGTCGGCGGGGAGCTGTTTTTT.

This clonotype was observed a few times. The V gene is TRBV6-1, the J gene TRBJ1-1; D perhaps matches TRBD1 (5 bases). The germline gives CDR1 MNHNS, CDR2 SASEGT. V was cut by 8 bases and J by 1 base, with 11 bases left in between. This CDR3 is 13 amino acids long. The CDR3 nucleotides are TGTGCCAGCGCGACAGCACAGAACACTGAAGCTTTCTTT. Its protein product is CASATAQNTEAFF.

The rearrangement uses TRBV7-2 and TRBJ2-1; TRBD1 matches at 9 bases. The CDR3 is 16 amino acids. CDR1 and CDR2 from the germline V gene are SGHTA and FQGNSA. The junction had 11 bases not matched to a gene; V was cut back by 1 base and J by 10 bases. DNA for the CDR3: TGTGCCAGCAGCTTAGGGGTCGGGACAGGGTATCCCGAGCAGTTCTTC. Translating it yields CASSLGVGTGYPEQFF.

The chain has TRBV4-1 and TRBJ1-1; D is unresolved. Between the trimmed V and J ends, which lost 4 bases and 0 bases, there was a span of 9 bases. The CDR3 loop spans 14 amino acids. Germline lookup yields CDR1 MGHRA and CDR2 YSYEKL. The CDR3: CASSRRVLNTEAFF. CDR3 nucleotide sequence: TGCGCCAGCAGCCGCCGGGTCCTGAACACTGAAGCTTTCTTT.